A selection of T cell receptor beta chains follows, all from one sample in a study of blood T cell repertoires in COVID-19. Here immunoSEQ multiplex PCR was the method, and the copy in TCRdb shows in-frame clones only, minus some. The table has 90,000 to 120,000 clones, over 60% seen once. Sequenced material: peripheral blood. The origin of the receptors is a man aged 65 to 85 with acute or convalescent COVID-19. Each CDR3 is given with its conserved first and last residue. Not every row has a clone size; where given, it reads once, few, many or a size class.

j_call v_call clone_size cdr3_aa
TRBJ2-7 TRBV6-5 once CASSYGPQGSYEQYF
TRBJ1-1 TRBV6-1 few CASSEQGAWGTEAFF
TRBJ1-3 TRBV19 . CASSLGGTSGNTIYF
TRBJ2-3 TRBV5-6 . CASSFGPDTQYF
TRBJ1-1 TRBV5-1 . CASSPGQVRTEAFF
TRBJ2-5 TRBV7-8 . CASSRRDYQETQYF
TRBJ1-1 TRBV5-1 . CASSEGANTEAFF
TRBJ2-5 TRBV18 . CASSPPLAETQYF
TRBJ1-2 TRBV9 . CASSVSGTNYGYTF
TRBJ1-2 TRBV27 few CASFSTGGAGDYGYTF
TRBJ2-2 TRBV5-1 . CAGGQGTGELFF
TRBJ2-1 TRBV3-1/TRBV3-2 few CASSQGLAGGDEQFF
TRBJ1-4 TRBV4-1 . CASSQADRVTNEKLFF
TRBJ2-1 TRBV20-1 . CSASKAGDNEQFF
TRBJ2-7 TRBV3-1/TRBV3-2 . CASSFREIEQYF
TRBJ2-3 TRBV9 . CASSVLAAPTDTQYF